This T cell receptor beta chain emerged from a study of T cells in Graves' hyperthyroidism and ophthalmopathy. Amplification yielded TCR beta CDR3 regions, with RNA transcripts as the source. In the first-round RT-PCR of the TCR CDR3, the HTBI primer set was used. TCRdb fed the multiplex PCR reads into MiXCR, producing one record per CDR3 protein. The table lists 600,000 or so distinct CDR3 sequences, 40% to 55% of them singletons. The study based diagnoses on clinical symptoms, serum thyroxine and TRAb, thyroid ultrasound and orbital computed tomography. Per the germline V gene, CDR1 is SGDLS and CDR2 is YYNGEE. Trimming shortened V by 4 bases and J by 0 bases, and 10 bases separated the two germline ends. This CDR3 region has 14 residues.

The material sequenced was peripheral blood or thyroid tissue (not recorded which). The chain links TRBV9 to TRBJ2-5; D is possibly TRBD1 (6 bases). This TCR was sampled from a woman younger than 30 with Graves' hyperthyroidism. The CDR3 DNA reads as TGTGCCAGCAGCCAAACAGGGTACCAAGAGACCCAGTACTTC. Amino acids: CASSQTGYQETQYF.